The entry below gives a single T cell receptor (beta chain) sequence along with its context. The CDR3 is 15 residues long. Trimming removed 0 bases from V and 4 bases from J, with 8 bases in between. The V gene's germline CDR1 is SGHNT and CDR2 YYREEE (reference sequence). This specimen comes from a study of control samples from healthy donors and cancer patients. Assay: immunoSEQ multiplex PCR; the TCRdb copy retains only in-frame clones and omits some. The top ten clones hold around a tenth of a sample with around 70,000 clones, approximately 88% of them seen once. The clonotype originates from a woman in her forties or fifties with colorectal cancer. V gene TRBV5-4 combines with J gene TRBJ1-6; D ambiguous. Sample: PBMCs. This CDR3 reads CASSLEPSYNSPLHF. CDR3 in DNA: TGTGCCAGCAGCTTGGAGCCATCTTATAATTCACCCCTCCACTTT.